This TCR beta chain was captured in a study of graft-versus-host responses after intestinal transplantation. Assay used: immunoSEQ multiplex PCR; TCRdb lists only in-frame clones, some missing. The sample holds tens of thousands of clones, approximately 94% seen once. For this clone: What it binds is unknown.

V lost 0 bases and J 4 bases, leaving 16 bases between the germline ends. The germline V gene encodes CDR1 SQVTM and CDR2 ANQGSEA. The CDR3 spans 15 residues. The TCR comes from a human donor who received an intestinal transplant. The chain is built from TRBV29-1 and TRBJ2-7; a possible D gene is TRBD2 (5 bases). Sample: unstimulated CD8+ T cells sorted from spleen or lymph node cells, taken before intestinal transplant. The CDR3 spells CSVEDRTDFPYEQYF. The CDR3 DNA follows: TGCAGCGTTGAAGATCGAACGGACTTTCCTTACGAGCAGTACTTC.